Sequencing of this TCR beta chain was carried out in a study of cytomegalovirus exposure and HLA in healthy donors. The study, taken as a whole, reports: According to a later analysis, TCR clusters from the first cohort tended to co-occur in the 120 or so validation repertoires.

This clone was observed a handful of times. As yet, its antigen is unknown. Looked up from germline, CDR1 is DFQATT and CDR2 is SNEGSKA (reference sequence). The V gene lost 3 bases and the J gene lost 10 bases, with 12 bases spanning the gap. CDR3 length: 11 amino acids. Measured with immunoSEQ multiplex PCR; TCRdb has only the in-frame clones, and not every one. The table lists about 190,000 clones, roughly 84% of them singletons. The genes are TRBV20-1 and TRBJ1-2; D might be TRBD1 (6 bases). The sequenced material came from PBMCs. This sequence was found in a woman aged 18-30 years in good health and CMV-seropositive. The CDR3 here is CSARGTGFYTF. The DNA for the CDR3 is TGCAGTGCTAGGGGAACAGGGTTCTACACCTTC.